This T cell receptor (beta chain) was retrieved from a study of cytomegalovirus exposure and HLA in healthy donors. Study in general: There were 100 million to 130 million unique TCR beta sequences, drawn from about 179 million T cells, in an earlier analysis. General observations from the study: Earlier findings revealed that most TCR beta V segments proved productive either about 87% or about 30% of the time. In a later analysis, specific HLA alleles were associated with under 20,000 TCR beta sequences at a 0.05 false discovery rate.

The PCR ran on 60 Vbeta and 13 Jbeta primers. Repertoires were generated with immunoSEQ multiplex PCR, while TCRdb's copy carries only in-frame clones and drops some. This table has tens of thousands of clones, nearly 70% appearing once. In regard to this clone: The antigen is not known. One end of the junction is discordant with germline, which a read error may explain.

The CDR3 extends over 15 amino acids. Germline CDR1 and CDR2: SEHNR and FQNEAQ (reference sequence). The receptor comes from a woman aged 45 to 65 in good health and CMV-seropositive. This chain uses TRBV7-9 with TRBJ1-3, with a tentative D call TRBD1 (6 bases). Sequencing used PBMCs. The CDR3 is CSSSPLGGAGNTIYF. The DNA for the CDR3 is TGTTCCAGCAGTCCTTTAGGGGGGGCTGGAAACACCATATATTTT.